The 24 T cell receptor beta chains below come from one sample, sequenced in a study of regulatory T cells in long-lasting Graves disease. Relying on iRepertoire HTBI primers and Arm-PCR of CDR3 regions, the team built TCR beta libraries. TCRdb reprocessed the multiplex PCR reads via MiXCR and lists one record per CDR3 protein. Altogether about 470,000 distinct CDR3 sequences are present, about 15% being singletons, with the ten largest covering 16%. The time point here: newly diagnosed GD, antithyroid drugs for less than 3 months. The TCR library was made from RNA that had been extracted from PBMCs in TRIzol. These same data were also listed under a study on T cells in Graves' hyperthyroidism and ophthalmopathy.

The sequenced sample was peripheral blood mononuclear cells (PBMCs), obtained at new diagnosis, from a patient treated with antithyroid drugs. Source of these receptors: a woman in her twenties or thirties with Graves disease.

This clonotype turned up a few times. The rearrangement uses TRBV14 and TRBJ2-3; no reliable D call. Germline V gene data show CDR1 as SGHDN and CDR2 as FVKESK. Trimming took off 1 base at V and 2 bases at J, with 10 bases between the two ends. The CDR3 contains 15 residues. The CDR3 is CASSQATHNTDTQYF. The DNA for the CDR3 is TGTGCCAGCAGCCAAGCGACACATAACACAGATACGCAGTATTTT.

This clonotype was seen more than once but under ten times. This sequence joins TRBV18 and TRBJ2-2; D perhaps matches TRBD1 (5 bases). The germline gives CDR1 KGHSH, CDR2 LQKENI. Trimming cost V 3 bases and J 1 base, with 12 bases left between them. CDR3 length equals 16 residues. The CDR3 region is CASSPSRGQNTGELFF. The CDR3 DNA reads TGTGCCAGCTCACCCTCCCGCGGACAGAACACCGGGGAGCTGTTTTTT.

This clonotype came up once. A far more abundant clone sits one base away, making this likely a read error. CDR3 coding DNA: TGTGCCATCAGTGAGCCGGGCCACAGCGGGAGTCTTAATGGGCAGTTCTTC. Translation: CAISEPGHSGSLNGQFF. V gene TRBV10-3 combines with J gene TRBJ2-4; 8 nucleotides align to TRBD2. The J call may be wrong; the DNA end is better matched by TRBJ2-1. The CDR3 loop spans 17 amino acids. The germline CDR1 and CDR2 sequences are ENHRY and SYGVKD.

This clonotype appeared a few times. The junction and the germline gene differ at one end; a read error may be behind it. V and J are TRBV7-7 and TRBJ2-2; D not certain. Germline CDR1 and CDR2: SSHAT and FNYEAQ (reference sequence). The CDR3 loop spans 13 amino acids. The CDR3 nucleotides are TGTGCTAGCAGCTTAGGGCTAGGCGGGGAGCTGTTTTTT. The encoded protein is CASSLGLGGELFF. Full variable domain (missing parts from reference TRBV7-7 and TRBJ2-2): GAGVSQSPRYKVTKRGQDVTLRCDPISSHATLYWYQQALGQGPEFLTYFNYEAQPDKSGLPSDRFSAERPEGSISTLTIQRTEQRDSAMYRCASSLGLGGELFFGEGSRLTVL.

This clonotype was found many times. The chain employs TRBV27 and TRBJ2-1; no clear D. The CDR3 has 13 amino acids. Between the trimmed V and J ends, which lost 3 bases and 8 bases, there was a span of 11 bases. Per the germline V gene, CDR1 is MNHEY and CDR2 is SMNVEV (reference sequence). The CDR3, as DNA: TGTGCCAGCAGTTTTAAACTACGGCATGAGCAGTTCTTC. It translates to CASSFKLRHEQFF.

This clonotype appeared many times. CDR3 DNA sequence: TGTGCCAGCAGTGAAGCTGGGACGGGAGCGTGGTTCTTC. Amino acid sequence: CASSEAGTGAWFF. This sequence joins TRBV6-1 and TRBJ2-1; tentative D call: TRBD2 (6 bases). The CDR3 runs to 13 residues. Germline lookup yields CDR1 MNHNS and CDR2 SASEGT. V dropped 0 bases and J dropped 15 bases, with 15 bases sitting between them.

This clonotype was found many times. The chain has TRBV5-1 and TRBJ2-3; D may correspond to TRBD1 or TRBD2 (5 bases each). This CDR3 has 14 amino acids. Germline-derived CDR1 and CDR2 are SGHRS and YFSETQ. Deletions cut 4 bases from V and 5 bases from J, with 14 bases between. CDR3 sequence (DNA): TGCGCCAGCAGCCCCCGGGATGGGGGAGATACGCAGTATTTT. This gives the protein CASSPRDGGDTQYF.

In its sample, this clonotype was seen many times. The CDR3: CAIRPGTNNEQFF. The CDR3, as DNA: TGTGCCATTCGACCCGGGACTAACAATGAGCAGTTCTTC. This chain joins TRBV10-3 and TRBJ2-1; 7 bases align to TRBD2. Losses at the gene ends were 9 bases for V and 5 bases for J; bases not matched to a gene: 7. Per the germline V gene, CDR1 is ENHRY and CDR2 is SYGVKD. This CDR3 spans 13 amino acids.

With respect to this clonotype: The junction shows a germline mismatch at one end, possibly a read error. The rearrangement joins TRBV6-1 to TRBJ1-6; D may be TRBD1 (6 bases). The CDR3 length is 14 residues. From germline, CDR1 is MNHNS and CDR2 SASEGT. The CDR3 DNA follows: TGTGCCAGCAGGGAAGGGGGAATTAATTCACCCCTCCACTTT. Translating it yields CASREGGINSPLHF.

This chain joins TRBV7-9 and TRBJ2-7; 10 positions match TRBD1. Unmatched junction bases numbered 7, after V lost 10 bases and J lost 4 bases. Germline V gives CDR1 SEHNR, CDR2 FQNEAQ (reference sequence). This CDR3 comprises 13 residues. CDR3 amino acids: CATTDRGGYEQYF. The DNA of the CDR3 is TGTGCCACCACGGACAGGGGGGGGTACGAGCAGTACTTC. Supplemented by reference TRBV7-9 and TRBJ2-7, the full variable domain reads DTGVSQNPRHKITKRGQNVTFRCDPISEHNRLYWYRQTLGQGPEFLTYFQNEAQLEKSRLLSDRFSAERPKGSFSTLEIQRTEQGDSAMYLCATTDRGGYEQYFGPGTRLTVT.

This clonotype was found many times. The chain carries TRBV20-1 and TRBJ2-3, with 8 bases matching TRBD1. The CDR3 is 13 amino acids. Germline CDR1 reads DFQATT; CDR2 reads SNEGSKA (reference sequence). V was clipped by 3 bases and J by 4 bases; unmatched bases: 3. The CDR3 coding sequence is TGCAGTGCTAGGACAGGGGCGGCAGATACGCAGTATTTT. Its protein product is CSARTGAADTQYF.

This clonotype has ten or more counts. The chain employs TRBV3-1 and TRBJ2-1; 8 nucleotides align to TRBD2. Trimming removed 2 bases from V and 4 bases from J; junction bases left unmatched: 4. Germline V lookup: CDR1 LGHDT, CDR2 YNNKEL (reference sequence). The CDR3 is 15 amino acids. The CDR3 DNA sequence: TGTGCCAGCAGCCAAATTAGCGGGGTTTACAATGAGCAGTTCTTC. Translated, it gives CASSQISGVYNEQFF.

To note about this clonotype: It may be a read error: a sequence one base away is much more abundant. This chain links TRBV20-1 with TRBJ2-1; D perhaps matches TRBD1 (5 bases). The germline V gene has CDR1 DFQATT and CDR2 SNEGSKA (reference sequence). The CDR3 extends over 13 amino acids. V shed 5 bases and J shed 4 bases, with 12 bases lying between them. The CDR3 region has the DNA TGCAGTGCTGAAGGGGCTCGATACAATGAGCAGTTCTTC. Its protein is CSAEGARYNEQFF.

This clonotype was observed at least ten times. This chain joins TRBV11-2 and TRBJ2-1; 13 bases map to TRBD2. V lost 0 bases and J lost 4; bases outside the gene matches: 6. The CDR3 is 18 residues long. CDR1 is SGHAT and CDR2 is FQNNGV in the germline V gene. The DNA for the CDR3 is TGTGCCAGCAGCTTAGATCCCCCGGGACTAGCGGGATACAATGAGCAGTTCTTC. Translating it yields CASSLDPPGLAGYNEQFF.

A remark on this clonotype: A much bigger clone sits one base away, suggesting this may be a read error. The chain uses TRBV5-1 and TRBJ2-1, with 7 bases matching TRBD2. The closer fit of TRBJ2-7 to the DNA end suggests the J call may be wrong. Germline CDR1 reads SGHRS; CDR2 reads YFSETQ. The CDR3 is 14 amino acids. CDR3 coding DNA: TGCGCCAGCAGCGTCACTGGCGGGAGCAATGAGCAGTACTTC. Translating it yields CASSVTGGSNEQYF.

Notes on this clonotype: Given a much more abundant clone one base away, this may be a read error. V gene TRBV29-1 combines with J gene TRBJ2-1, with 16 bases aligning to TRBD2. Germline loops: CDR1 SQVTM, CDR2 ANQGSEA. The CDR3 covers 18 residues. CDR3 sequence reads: CSVEDPGLAGGDNNEQSF. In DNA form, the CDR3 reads TGCAGCGTTGAAGATCCGGGACTAGCGGGAGGGGACAACAATGAGCAGTCCTTC.

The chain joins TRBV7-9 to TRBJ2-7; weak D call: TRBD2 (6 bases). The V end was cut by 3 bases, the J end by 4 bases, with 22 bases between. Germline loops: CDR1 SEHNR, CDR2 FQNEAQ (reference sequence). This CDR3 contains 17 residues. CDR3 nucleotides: TGTGCCAGCAGCTTCAGCAACCCCGGGACTCCTATTTACGAGCAGTACTTC. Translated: CASSFSNPGTPIYEQYF.

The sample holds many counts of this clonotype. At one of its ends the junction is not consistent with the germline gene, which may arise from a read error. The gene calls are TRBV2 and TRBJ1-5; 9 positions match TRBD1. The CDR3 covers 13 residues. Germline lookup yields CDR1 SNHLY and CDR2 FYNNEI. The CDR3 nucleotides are TGTGCCAGCAGAGAAGGGACAGGGAAGCCCCAGCATTTT. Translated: CASREGTGKPQHF.

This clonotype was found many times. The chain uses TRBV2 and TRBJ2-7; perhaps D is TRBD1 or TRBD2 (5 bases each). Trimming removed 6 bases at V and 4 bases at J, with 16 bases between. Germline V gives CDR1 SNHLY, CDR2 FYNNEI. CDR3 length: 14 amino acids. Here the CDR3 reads CASSGGGEGYEQYF. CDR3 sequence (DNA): TGTGCCAGCAGCGGTGGGGGAGAGGGGTACGAGCAGTACTTC.

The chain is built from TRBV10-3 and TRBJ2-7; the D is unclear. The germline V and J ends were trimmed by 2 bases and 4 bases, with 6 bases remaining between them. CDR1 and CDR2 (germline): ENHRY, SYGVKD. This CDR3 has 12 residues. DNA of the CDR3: TGTGCCATCAGTGAGGCTAGTTACGAGCAGTACTTC. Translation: CAISEASYEQYF.

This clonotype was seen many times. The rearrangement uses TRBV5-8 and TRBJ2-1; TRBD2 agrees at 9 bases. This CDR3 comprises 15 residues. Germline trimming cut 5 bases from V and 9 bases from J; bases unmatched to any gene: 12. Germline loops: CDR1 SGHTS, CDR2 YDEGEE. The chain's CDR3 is CASSPRASGIPEQFF. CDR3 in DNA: TGTGCCAGCAGTCCTCGGGCTAGCGGGATACCTGAGCAGTTCTTC.

The CDR3 loop is CASSETGVYNSPLHF. Written as DNA, the CDR3 is TGTGCCAGCAGCGAGACAGGGGTCTATAATTCACCCCTCCACTTT. The chain combines TRBV9 with TRBJ1-6; TRBD1 matches 8 bases. Trimming cost V 3 bases and J 3 bases; bases outside gene matches: 2. CDR3 length equals 15 residues. Per the germline V gene, CDR1 is SGDLS and CDR2 is YYNGEE.

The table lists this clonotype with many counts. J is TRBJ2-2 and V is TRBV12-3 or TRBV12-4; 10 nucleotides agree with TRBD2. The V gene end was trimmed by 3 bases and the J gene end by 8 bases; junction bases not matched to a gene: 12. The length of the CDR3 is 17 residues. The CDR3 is CASSLVGASGSRGELFF. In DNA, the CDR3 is TGTGCCAGCAGTTTGGTGGGGGCTAGCGGGAGTCGGGGGGAGCTGTTTTTT.

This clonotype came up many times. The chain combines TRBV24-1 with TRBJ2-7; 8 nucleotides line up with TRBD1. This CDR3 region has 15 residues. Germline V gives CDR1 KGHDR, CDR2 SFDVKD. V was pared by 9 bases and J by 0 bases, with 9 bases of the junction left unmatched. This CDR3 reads CATGPGQASSYEQYF. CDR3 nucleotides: TGTGCCACCGGCCCGGGACAGGCCAGCTCCTACGAGCAGTACTTC.